The TCR beta chain described here comes from a study of T cell responses to AZD1222 COVID-19 vaccine. Measured with immunoSEQ multiplex PCR; TCRdb has only the in-frame clones, and not every one. The sample consists of roughly 120,000 clones, over 75% of them appearing once. After removal of 0 bases from V and 10 bases from J, the junction contained 3 bases not matched to a gene. Per germline, CDR1 GTSNPN and CDR2 SVGIG (reference sequence). The CDR3 spans 13 residues. Study findings and constraints: Repertoire sampling occurred only after the peak T cell response.

A note on this clone: What it binds is not known.

The sequenced sample was peripheral blood, obtained on day 0 of AZD1222 vaccination. The gene calls are TRBV30 and TRBJ1-6; 7 nucleotides agree with TRBD1. The TCR sequence derives from an adult in good health. DNA of the CDR3: TGTGCCTGGAGTGTAACAGGGGAATCACCCCTCCACTTT. It yields the protein CAWSVTGESPLHF.